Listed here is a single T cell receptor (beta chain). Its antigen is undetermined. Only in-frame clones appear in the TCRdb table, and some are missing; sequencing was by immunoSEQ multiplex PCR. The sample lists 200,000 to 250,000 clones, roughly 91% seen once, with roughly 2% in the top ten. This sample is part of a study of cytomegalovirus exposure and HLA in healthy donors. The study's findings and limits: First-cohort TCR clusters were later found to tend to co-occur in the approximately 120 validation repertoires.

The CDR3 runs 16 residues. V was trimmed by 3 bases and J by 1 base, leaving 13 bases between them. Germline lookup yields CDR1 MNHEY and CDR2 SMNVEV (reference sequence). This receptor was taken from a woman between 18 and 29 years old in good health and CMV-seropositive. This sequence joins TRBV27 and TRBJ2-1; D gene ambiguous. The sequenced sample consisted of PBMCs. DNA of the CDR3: TGTGCCAGCAGTTTTGGGCTTCCCGGTTCCTACAATGAGCAGTTCTTC. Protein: CASSFGLPGSYNEQFF.